This TCR beta chain appears in the sequencing data of a study of blood T cell repertoires in COVID-19. Assay: immunoSEQ multiplex PCR; the TCRdb copy retains only in-frame clones and omits some. The repertoire holds under 300,000 clones, with around 84% as singletons. Recruited during active infection, patients (from Seattle) were subsequently followed longitudinally. The sample was peripheral blood. The receptor was isolated from a human donor with COVID-19, enrolled during active disease. The donor label of this sample is uncertain.

The CDR3 region has the DNA TGTGCCAGCAGCGTAGCGACAGGGGGTTGGGAGACCCAGTACTTC. This sequence encodes CASSVATGGWETQYF. The V call is TRBV9, the J call TRBJ2-5, with 9 bases matching TRBD1. CDR3 length equals 15 residues. V shed 0 bases and J 5 bases; nucleotides not matched to a gene: 5. CDR1 SGDLS and CDR2 YYNGEE come from the germline V gene.